A single sample is the source of the 16 T cell receptor beta chains below, sequenced in a study of blood T cell repertoires in COVID-19. Data came from immunoSEQ multiplex PCR; TCRdb stores just in-frame clones and leaves some out. The sample shows around 67,000 clones, around 80% of them seen only once. Sequencing was carried out using peripheral blood. These receptors were obtained from a human donor in a cohort sampled during active COVID-19.

The CDR3: CASSLFLSAEAFF. Here the CDR3 DNA reads TGTGCCAGCAGTTTATTTCTCAGCGCTGAAGCTTTCTTT. The chain couples TRBV12-3 or TRBV12-4 to TRBJ1-1, with unresolved D. The CDR3 is made up of 13 amino acids. Trimming stripped 2 bases from V and 6 bases from J, with 10 bases between.

CDR3 sequence: CATSLRSTYEQYF. CDR3 in DNA: TGTGCCACCAGCCTCAGAAGTACCTACGAGCAGTACTTC. V usage is TRBV15 and J usage is TRBJ2-7; D gene ambiguous. Germline CDR1 reads LNHNV; CDR2 reads YYDKDF (reference sequence). CDR3 size: 13 residues. The V gene lost 5 bases and the J gene lost 2 bases, with 10 bases spanning the gap. Full variable domain (rest looked up from reference TRBV15 and TRBJ2-7): DAMVIQNPRYQVTQFGKPVTLSCSQTLNHNVMYWYQQKSSQAPKLLFHYYDKDFNNEADTPDNFQSRRPNTSFCFLDIRSPGLGDTAMYLCATSLRSTYEQYFGPGTRLTVT.

This rearrangement joins TRBV4-3 to TRBJ1-6; D perhaps matches TRBD1 (5 bases). V lost 4 bases and J 10 bases, leaving 17 bases between the germline ends. The CDR3 contains 15 residues. Germline CDR1 reads LGHNA; CDR2 reads YSLEER. CDR3 nucleotides: TGCGCCAGCAGCCTTTTCGGGACTGGGGACTCACCCCTCCACTTT. Amino acids: CASSLFGTGDSPLHF.

V usage is TRBV5-1 and J usage is TRBJ1-1; possible D gene TRBD1, 5 bases. The CDR3 contains 15 residues. V gave up 4 bases and J gave up 0 bases, with 13 bases separating them. From germline, CDR1 is SGHRS and CDR2 YFSETQ. The CDR3 protein is CASSPGRQMNTEAFF. The CDR3 nucleotides are TGCGCCAGCAGCCCGGGTCGACAGATGAACACTGAAGCTTTCTTT.

J is TRBJ2-7 and V is TRBV19; D perhaps matches TRBD2 (6 bases). Trimming removed 2 bases from V and 4 bases from J, with 15 bases in between. This CDR3 region has 15 residues. Germline CDR1 LNHDA, CDR2 SQIVND (reference sequence). The CDR3 region is CASSIYPSVIYEQYF. The DNA for the CDR3 is TGTGCCAGTAGTATATATCCTAGCGTTATTTACGAGCAGTACTTC.

The chain employs TRBV28 and TRBJ2-7, with a tentative D call TRBD2 (6 bases). V lost 2 bases to trimming and J lost 2 bases, with 13 bases between them. Looked up from germline, CDR1 is MDHEN and CDR2 is SYDVKM. The CDR3 has 15 residues. CDR3 sequence reads: CASSLGTGDAYEQYF. The CDR3 DNA follows: TGTGCCAGCAGTTTAGGGACGGGGGATGCCTACGAGCAGTACTTC.

J is TRBJ1-2 and V is TRBV15; D uncertain. Germline values: CDR1 LNHNV, CDR2 YYDKDF (reference sequence). This CDR3 region has 16 residues. V was trimmed by 1 base and J by 7 bases, leaving 19 bases between them. The CDR3 nucleotides are TGTGCCACCAGCAGAGGGGAGCTTTCGGGCCCCTCTGGCTACACCTTC. Residues: CATSRGELSGPSGYTF.

The chain employs TRBV9 and TRBJ2-1, with D tentatively TRBD2 (6 bases). Germline V lookup: CDR1 SGDLS, CDR2 YYNGEE. The CDR3 consists of 15 residues. The V gene lost 4 bases and the J gene lost 6 bases, with 17 bases spanning the gap. As DNA, the CDR3 is TGTGCCAGCAGCTTCGGGAGAGGGAGGTCCAATGAGCAGTTCTTC. Protein sequence: CASSFGRGRSNEQFF.

V gene TRBV19 combines with J gene TRBJ2-6, with a tentative D call TRBD1 (7 bases). The CDR3 totals 16 residues. Deletions cut 5 bases from V and 12 bases from J, with 23 bases between. Per germline, CDR1 LNHDA and CDR2 SQIVND (reference sequence). The CDR3 loop is CASSPRDSPFSAVLTF. The CDR3 region has the DNA TGTGCCAGTAGTCCGCGGGACAGTCCTTTCTCCGCCGTCCTGACTTTC. Variable domain in full (rest from reference TRBV19 and TRBJ2-6): DGGITQSPKYLFRKEGQNVTLSCEQNLNHDAMYWYRQDPGQGLRLIYYSQIVNDFQKGDIAEGYSVSREKKESFPLTVTSAQKNPTAFYLCASSPRDSPFSAVLTFGAGSRLTVL.

The J gene is TRBJ1-4, the V gene TRBV28, with D possibly being TRBD1 (5 bases). CDR1 is MDHEN, CDR2 SYDVKM, per germline. The V gene lost 5 bases and the J gene lost 1 base, with 14 bases spanning the gap. This CDR3 has 16 amino acids. CDR3 region: CASSLAAGGTNEKLFF. CDR3 DNA sequence: TGTGCCAGCAGTCTGGCCGCGGGGGGAACTAATGAAAAACTGTTTTTT.

The V gene is TRBV2, the J gene TRBJ1-1; no reliable D call. Germline-derived CDR1 and CDR2 are SNHLY and FYNNEI. The CDR3 totals 11 residues. Trimming pared 6 bases from V and 11 bases from J, leaving 13 bases between. The CDR3 sequence is CASRRSLVAFF. In DNA form, the CDR3 reads TGTGCCAGCAGGAGAAGTTTGGTCGCTTTCTTT.

V gene TRBV6-5 combines with J gene TRBJ2-1; 11 bases agree with TRBD2. Germline CDR1 is MNHEY and CDR2 is SVGAGI. V dropped 0 bases and J dropped 5; count of bases not matched to a gene: 0. The CDR3 loop spans 15 amino acids. CDR3 loop: CASSYSTSGNNEQFF. CDR3 coding DNA: TGTGCCAGCAGTTACTCGACTAGCGGGAACAATGAGCAGTTCTTC.

This clone was detected a few times. This chain uses TRBV6-5 with TRBJ2-7; D uncertain. CDR3 length equals 14 residues. Germline V lookup: CDR1 MNHEY, CDR2 SVGAGI. V was pared by 0 bases and J by 2 bases, with 8 bases between. As DNA, the CDR3 is TGTGCCAGCAGTTACTCGGCAGGCCCCTACGAGCAGTACTTC. As protein: CASSYSAGPYEQYF.

This chain connects TRBV6-5 to TRBJ2-7; TRBD1 matches at 8 bases. Germline-derived CDR1 and CDR2 are MNHEY and SVGAGI. This CDR3 spans 14 amino acids. V was clipped by 6 bases and J by 6 bases; unmatched bases: 10. Written as DNA, the CDR3 is TGTGCCAGCAGCGTAACAGGGGGGTTCGGCGAGCAGTACTTC. Its translation is CASSVTGGFGEQYF.

The table lists this clone with a few counts. This rearrangement joins TRBV6-5 to TRBJ2-3; 7 bases map to TRBD2. The CDR3 runs 15 residues. The V gene's germline CDR1 is MNHEY and CDR2 SVGAGI. V lost 2 bases to trimming and J lost 2 bases; unmatched junction nucleotides: 4. DNA for the CDR3: TGTGCCAGCAGTTACCGACTAGCCGACACAGATACGCAGTATTTT. The encoded protein is CASSYRLADTDTQYF.

The genes are TRBV19 and TRBJ1-3, with 11 bases fitting TRBD1. This CDR3 spans 15 amino acids. J lost 3 bases, V lost 7 bases, and 5 bases had no gene match. Per the germline V gene, CDR1 is LNHDA and CDR2 is SQIVND (reference sequence). For the CDR3, the DNA is TGTGCCAGTATCAGGACAGGGGGCTTTGGAAACACCATATATTTT. This gives the protein CASIRTGGFGNTIYF.